The text below deals with one T cell receptor beta chain. Use of 60 Vbeta and 13 Jbeta primers characterized the PCR. Here immunoSEQ multiplex PCR was the method, and the copy in TCRdb shows in-frame clones only, minus some. This sample has about 93,000 clones, with roughly 79% found just once. The data were obtained in a study of cytomegalovirus exposure and HLA in healthy donors. The length of the CDR3 is 15 residues. The junction had 6 bases not matched to a gene; V was cut back by 2 bases and J by 6 bases. Germline V CDR1 and CDR2: SNHLY, FYNNEI. The receptor was derived from a man under 40 in good health and CMV-seronegative. V is TRBV2 and J is TRBJ1-2; 10 bases agree with TRBD1. The sample was PBMCs. CDR3: CASSEMGQGPDGYTF. The CDR3 nucleotides read TGTGCCAGCAGTGAAATGGGACAGGGGCCGGATGGCTACACCTTC.